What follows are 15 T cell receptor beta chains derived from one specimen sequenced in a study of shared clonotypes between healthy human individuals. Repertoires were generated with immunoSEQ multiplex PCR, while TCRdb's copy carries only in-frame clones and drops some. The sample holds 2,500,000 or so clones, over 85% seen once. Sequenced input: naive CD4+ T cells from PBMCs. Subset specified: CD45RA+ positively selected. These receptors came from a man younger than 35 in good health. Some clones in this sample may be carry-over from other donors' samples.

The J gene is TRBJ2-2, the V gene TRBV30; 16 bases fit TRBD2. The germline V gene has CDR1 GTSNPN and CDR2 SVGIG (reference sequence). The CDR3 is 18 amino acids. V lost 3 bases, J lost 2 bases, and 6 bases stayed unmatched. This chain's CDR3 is CAWRGLAGGSDNTGELFF. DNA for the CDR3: TGTGCCTGGAGGGGACTAGCGGGAGGGTCTGATAACACCGGGGAGCTGTTTTTT.

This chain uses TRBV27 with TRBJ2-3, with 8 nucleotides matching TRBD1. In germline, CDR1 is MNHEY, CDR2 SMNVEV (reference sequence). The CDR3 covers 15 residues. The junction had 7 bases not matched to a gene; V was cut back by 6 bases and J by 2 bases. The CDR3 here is CASRGGQGITDTQYF. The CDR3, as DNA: TGTGCCAGCAGGGGAGGACAGGGAATCACAGATACGCAGTATTTT.

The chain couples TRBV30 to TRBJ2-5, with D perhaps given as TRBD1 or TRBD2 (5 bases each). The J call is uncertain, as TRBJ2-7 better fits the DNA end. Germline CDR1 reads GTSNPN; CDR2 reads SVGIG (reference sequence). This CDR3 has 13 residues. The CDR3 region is CAWARGRSYEQYF. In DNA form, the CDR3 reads TGTGCCTGGGCACGGGGACGGTCTTACGAGCAGTACTTC.

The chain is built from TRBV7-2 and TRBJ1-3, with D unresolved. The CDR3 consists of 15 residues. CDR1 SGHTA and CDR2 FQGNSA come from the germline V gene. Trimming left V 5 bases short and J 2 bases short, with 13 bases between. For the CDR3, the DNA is TGTGCCAGCAGCCAGGCCCTCACCACTGGAAACACCATATATTTT. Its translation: CASSQALTTGNTIYF.

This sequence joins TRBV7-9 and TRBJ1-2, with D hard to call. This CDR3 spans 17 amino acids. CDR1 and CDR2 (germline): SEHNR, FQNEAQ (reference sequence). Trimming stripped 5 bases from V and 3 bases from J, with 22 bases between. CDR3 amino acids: CASSDPDGPLPDYGYTF. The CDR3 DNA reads TGTGCCAGCAGCGACCCGGACGGGCCCCTGCCTGACTATGGCTACACCTTC.

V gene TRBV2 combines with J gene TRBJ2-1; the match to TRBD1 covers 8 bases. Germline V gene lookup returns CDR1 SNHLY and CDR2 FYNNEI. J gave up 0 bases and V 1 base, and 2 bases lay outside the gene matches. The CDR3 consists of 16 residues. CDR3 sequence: CASSEETGGSYNEQFF. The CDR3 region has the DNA TGTGCCAGCAGTGAAGAAACAGGGGGCTCCTACAATGAGCAGTTCTTC.

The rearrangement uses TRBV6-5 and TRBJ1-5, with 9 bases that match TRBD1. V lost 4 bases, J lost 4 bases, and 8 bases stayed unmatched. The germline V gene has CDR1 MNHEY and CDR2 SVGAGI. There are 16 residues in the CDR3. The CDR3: CASSSFTGTGNQPQHF. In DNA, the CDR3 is TGTGCCAGCAGTTCCTTTACCGGGACAGGGAATCAGCCCCAGCATTTT.

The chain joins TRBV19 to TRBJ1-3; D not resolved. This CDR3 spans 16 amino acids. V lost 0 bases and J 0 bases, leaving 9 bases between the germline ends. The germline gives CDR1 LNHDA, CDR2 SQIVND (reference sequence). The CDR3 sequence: CASSIDAESSGNTIYF. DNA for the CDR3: TGTGCCAGTAGTATAGACGCAGAATCCTCTGGAAACACCATATATTTT.

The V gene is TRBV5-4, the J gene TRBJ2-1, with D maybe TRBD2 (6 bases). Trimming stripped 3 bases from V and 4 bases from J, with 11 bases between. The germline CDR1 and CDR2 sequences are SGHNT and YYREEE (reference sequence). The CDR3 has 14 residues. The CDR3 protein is CASSSGVSYNEQFF. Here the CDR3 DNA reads TGTGCCAGCAGCTCGGGAGTCTCTTACAATGAGCAGTTCTTC.

The CDR3 DNA reads as TGTGCCTGGAGTGCTCTAAGCGGGAGCGAGACCCAGTACTTC. Translated, it gives CAWSALSGSETQYF. The V and J genes are TRBV30 and TRBJ2-5; 8 positions agree with TRBD2. The germline V gene has CDR1 GTSNPN and CDR2 SVGIG (reference sequence). CDR3 length equals 14 residues. V lost 1 base, J lost 5 bases, and 6 bases stayed unmatched. Based on the CDR3 plus reference TRBV30 and TRBJ2-5, the full variable domain is SQTIHQWPATLVQPVGSPLSLECTVEGTSNPNLYWYRQAAGRGLQLLFYSVGIGQISSEVPQNLSASRPQDRQFILSSKKLLLSDSGFYLCAWSALSGSETQYFGPGTRLLVL.

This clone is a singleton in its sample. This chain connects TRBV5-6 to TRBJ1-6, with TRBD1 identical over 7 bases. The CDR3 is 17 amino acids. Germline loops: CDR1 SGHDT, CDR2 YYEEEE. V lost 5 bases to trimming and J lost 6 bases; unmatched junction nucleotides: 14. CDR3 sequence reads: CASRSGTALPLNSPLHF. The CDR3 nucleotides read TGTGCCAGCAGGTCCGGGACAGCCTTACCGCTTAATTCACCCCTCCACTTT.

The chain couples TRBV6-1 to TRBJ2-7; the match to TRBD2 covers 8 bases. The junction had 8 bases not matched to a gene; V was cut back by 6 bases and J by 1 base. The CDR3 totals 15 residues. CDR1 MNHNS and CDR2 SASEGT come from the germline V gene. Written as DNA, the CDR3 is TGTGCCAGCAGGGGAACGTTAGCGGGGTCCTACGAGCAGTACTTC. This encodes CASRGTLAGSYEQYF.

CDR3 loop: CASSEWAEEEKLFF. The CDR3 bases are TGTGCCAGCAGTGAATGGGCGGAGGAGGAAAAACTGTTTTTT. The chain couples TRBV25-1 to TRBJ1-4; no clear D gene. The V end was cut by 1 base, the J end by 8 bases, with 11 bases between. CDR1 and CDR2 from the germline V gene are MGHDK and SYGVNS. The CDR3 length is 14 residues.

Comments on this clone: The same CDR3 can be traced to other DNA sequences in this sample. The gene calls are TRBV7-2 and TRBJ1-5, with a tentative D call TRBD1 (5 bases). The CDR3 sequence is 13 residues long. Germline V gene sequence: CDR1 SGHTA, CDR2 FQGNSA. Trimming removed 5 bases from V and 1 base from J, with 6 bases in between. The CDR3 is CASSRGSNQPQHF. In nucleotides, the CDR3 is TGTGCCAGCAGCCGGGGGAGCAATCAGCCCCAGCATTTT.

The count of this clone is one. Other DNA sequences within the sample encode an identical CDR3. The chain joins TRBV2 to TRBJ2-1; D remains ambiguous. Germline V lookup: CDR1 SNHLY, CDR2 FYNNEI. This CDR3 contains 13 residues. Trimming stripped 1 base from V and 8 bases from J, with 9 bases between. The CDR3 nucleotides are TGTGCCAGCAGTGAAGGGAGAGGCGATGAGCAGTTCTTC. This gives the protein CASSEGRGDEQFF. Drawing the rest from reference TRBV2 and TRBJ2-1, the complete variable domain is EPEVTQTPSHQVTQMGQEVILRCVPISNHLYFYWYRQILGQKVEFLVSFYNNEISEKSEIFDDQFSVERPDGSNFTLKIRSTKLEDSAMYFCASSEGRGDEQFFGPGTRLTVL.